The clone carrying this T cell receptor (beta chain) has more than one count but fewer than ten. The antigen is not known. The CDR3 covers 14 residues. V lost 7 bases, J lost 6 bases, and 16 bases lay in between. Germline assignment: CDR1 MDHEN and CDR2 SYDVKM. A Clinical Activity Score of at least 3, a NOSPECS grade of at least 4 and a duration under 3 months were recorded in the ophthalmopathy patients. Diagnoses were made from clinical symptoms, serum measures (thyroxine and TRAb), thyroid ultrasound and orbital computed tomography. The data originate from a study of T cells in Graves' hyperthyroidism and ophthalmopathy. General study results and limits: Most clonotypes expanded in thyroid above 0.001 were likewise present in blood.

Authors of the study amplified TCR beta CDR3 regions from RNA transcripts. The HTBI primer set was used in a first-round RT-PCR of the TCR CDR3. TCRdb analysed the multiplex PCR reads with MiXCR anew, one entry per CDR3 protein. The profile shows 400,000 or so distinct CDR3 sequences, 13% to 15% of them singletons. The sample taken for sequencing was blood. The chain couples TRBV28 to TRBJ2-1; D possibly matches TRBD1 or TRBD2 (5 bases each). The clonotype originates from a woman in her fifties or sixties with Graves' ophthalmopathy. CDR3: CASILRVRGNEQFF. CDR3 in DNA: TGTGCCAGCATTCTCAGGGTGAGGGGCAATGAGCAGTTCTTC.